Each of the 12 T cell receptor beta chains below was sequenced from the same sample in a study of human T cells and chemical hapten exposure. TCRdb independently ran MiXCR on the RACE reads; one entry per CDR3 protein. This table has 110,000 to 150,000 distinct CDR3 sequences, about 11% appearing once. The time point: patch test 2, 6 weeks after DPC sensitization. Treatment given: therapeutic diphenylcyclopropenone sensitization with weekly scalp DPC. The source was whole blood, collected in connection with sensitization to the hapten diphenylcyclopropenone (DPC). The receptors stem from a woman aged 45-65 years with alopecia areata. Some clones in this sample may be carry-over from other donors' samples.

This clonotype was observed many times. The chain is built from TRBV12-3 or TRBV12-4 and TRBJ1-1; 7 bases match TRBD1. After removal of 5 bases from V and 1 base from J, the junction contained 7 bases not matched to a gene. This CDR3 has 15 amino acids. DNA for the CDR3: TGTGCCAGCAGTCCTATCGGGACAGCGAACACTGAAGCTTTCTTT. Its protein product is CASSPIGTANTEAFF.

Only a few counts were recorded for this clonotype. The rearrangement joins TRBV20-1 to TRBJ2-7; 10 nucleotides align to TRBD2. This CDR3 comprises 13 residues. Germline assignment: CDR1 DFQATT and CDR2 SNEGSKA (reference sequence). CDR3 sequence (DNA): TGCGGCGGGGCTAGCGGGAGTAAGTACGAGCAGTACTTC. Translation gives CGGASGSKYEQYF.

V and J are TRBV10-1 and TRBJ2-1; D uncertain. Germline CDR1 WNHNN, CDR2 SYGVQD (reference sequence). The CDR3 runs to 16 residues. Trimming removed 1 base from V and 0 bases from J, with 10 bases in between. The CDR3 nucleotides read TGCGCCAGCAGTGAGTTCCCAGATAGCTCCTACAATGAGCAGTTCTTC. Residues: CASSEFPDSSYNEQFF.

Ten or more counts support this clonotype. The chain is built from TRBV4-1 and TRBJ2-5; D is perhaps TRBD1 (6 bases). With 2 bases removed from V and 1 base from J, the gap between germline ends came to 11 bases. This CDR3 spans 15 amino acids. CDR1 MGHRA and CDR2 YSYEKL come from the germline V gene. The CDR3 loop is CASSQPDRIQETQYF. The DNA of the CDR3 is TGCGCCAGCAGCCAACCGGACAGAATCCAAGAGACCCAGTACTTC.

This clonotype was seen ten or more times. The chain combines TRBV7-9 with TRBJ1-5; D call uncertain. CDR3 length: 15 residues. Per the germline V gene, CDR1 is SEHNR and CDR2 is FQNEAQ (reference sequence). V lost 1 base and J lost 2, with 9 bases in between. The CDR3 DNA is TGTGCCAGCAGCTTAGACAGTTATGGCAATCAGCCCCAGCATTTT. Residues: CASSLDSYGNQPQHF.

This chain uses TRBV6-2 or TRBV6-3 with TRBJ2-7, with 9 bases fitting TRBD2. Germline-derived CDR1 and CDR2 are MNHEY and SVGEGT. The trim removed 4 bases at V and 0 bases at J, leaving 1 base unmatched. The CDR3 is 14 amino acids. As DNA, the CDR3 is TGTGCCAGCAGTTTTAGCGGGAGCTCCTACGAGCAGTACTTC. Its protein product is CASSFSGSSYEQYF.

This clonotype was recorded many times. The V and J genes are TRBV7-9 and TRBJ1-6, with D maybe TRBD1 (5 bases). Germline values: CDR1 SEHNR, CDR2 FQNEAQ (reference sequence). The CDR3 is made up of 12 amino acids. V gave up 4 bases and J gave up 10 bases, with 8 bases separating them. Here the CDR3 DNA reads TGTGCCAGCAGCTCGGGGGGGTCACCCCTCCACTTT. Protein sequence: CASSSGGSPLHF. The full variable domain, completed using reference TRBV7-9 and TRBJ1-6, is DTGVSQNPRHKITKRGQNVTFRCDPISEHNRLYWYRQTLGQGPEFLTYFQNEAQLEKSRLLSDRFSAERPKGSFSTLEIQRTEQGDSAMYLCASSSGGSPLHFGNGTRLTVT.

V gene TRBV11-1 combines with J gene TRBJ2-2; tentative D call: TRBD1 (5 bases). Trimming removed 5 bases at V and 2 bases at J, with 12 bases between. This CDR3 is built from 15 residues. From germline, CDR1 is SGHAT and CDR2 FQDESV (reference sequence). The CDR3 nucleotides read TGTGCCAGCAGCCTTGACAGCATCAACACCGGGGAGCTGTTTTTT. Translated: CASSLDSINTGELFF. Combining the CDR3 with reference TRBV11-1 and TRBJ2-2 gives the whole variable domain EAEVAQSPRYKITEKSQAVAFWCDPISGHATLYWYRQILGQGPELLVQFQDESVVDDSQLPKDRFSAERLKGVDSTLKIQPAELGDSAMYLCASSLDSINTGELFFGEGSRLTVL.

The genes are TRBV10-1 and TRBJ2-7; a weak D match, TRBD1 (5 bases). The CDR3 spans 13 residues. The V gene lost 4 bases and the J gene lost 3 bases, with 10 bases spanning the gap. The V gene's germline CDR1 is WNHNN and CDR2 SYGVQD (reference sequence). The CDR3 nucleotides are TGCGCCAGCAGTGTCGGACACAGCTACGAGCAGTACTTC. It specifies CASSVGHSYEQYF.

The chain uses TRBV20-1 and TRBJ2-1; 10 nucleotides match TRBD2. Germline-derived CDR1 and CDR2 are DFQATT and SNEGSKA (reference sequence). With V trimmed by 0 bases and J by 7 bases, 18 bases remained unmatched. This CDR3 is built from 19 residues. The CDR3 protein is CSARDPLLAGSAVVNEQFF. As DNA, the CDR3 is TGCAGTGCTAGAGATCCCCTACTAGCGGGATCGGCCGTGGTGAATGAGCAGTTCTTC.

V usage is TRBV28 and J usage is TRBJ2-4; 9 nucleotides line up with TRBD1. This CDR3 contains 14 residues. Germline V lookup: CDR1 MDHEN, CDR2 SYDVKM. J was trimmed by 9 bases and V by 4 bases; bases with no gene match: 7. DNA of the CDR3: TGTGCCAGCAGTTCTGGGACAGGGAATAGCATTCAGTACTTC. Its translation is CASSSGTGNSIQYF.

The table lists this clonotype with many counts. This sequence joins TRBV7-3 and TRBJ2-3; 9 nucleotides line up with TRBD1. The V gene end was trimmed by 5 bases and the J gene end by 2 bases; junction bases not matched to a gene: 5. The CDR3 contains 15 residues. Germline lookup yields CDR1 SGHTA and CDR2 FQGTGA. The CDR3 protein is CASSHRDRVTDTQYF. CDR3 coding DNA: TGTGCCAGCAGCCACCGGGACAGGGTCACAGATACGCAGTATTTT.